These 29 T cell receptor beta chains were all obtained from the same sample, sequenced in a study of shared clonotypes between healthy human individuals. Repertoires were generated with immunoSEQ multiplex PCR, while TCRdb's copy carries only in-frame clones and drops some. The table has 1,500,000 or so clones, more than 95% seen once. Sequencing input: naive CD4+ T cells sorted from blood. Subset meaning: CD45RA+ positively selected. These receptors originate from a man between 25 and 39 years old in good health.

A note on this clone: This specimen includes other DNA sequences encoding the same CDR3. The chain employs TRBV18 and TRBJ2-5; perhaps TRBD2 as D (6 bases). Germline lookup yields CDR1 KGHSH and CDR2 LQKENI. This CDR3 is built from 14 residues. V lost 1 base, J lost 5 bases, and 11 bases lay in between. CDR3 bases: TGTGCCAGCTCACCACGAGGGAGCGGGGAGACCCAGTACTTC. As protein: CASSPRGSGETQYF.

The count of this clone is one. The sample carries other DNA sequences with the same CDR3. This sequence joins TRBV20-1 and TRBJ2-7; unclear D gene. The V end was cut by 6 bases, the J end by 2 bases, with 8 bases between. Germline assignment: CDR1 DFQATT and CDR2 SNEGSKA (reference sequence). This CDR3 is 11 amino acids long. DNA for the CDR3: TGCAGTGCCAGGCTCACCTACGAGCAGTACTTC. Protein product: CSARLTYEQYF.

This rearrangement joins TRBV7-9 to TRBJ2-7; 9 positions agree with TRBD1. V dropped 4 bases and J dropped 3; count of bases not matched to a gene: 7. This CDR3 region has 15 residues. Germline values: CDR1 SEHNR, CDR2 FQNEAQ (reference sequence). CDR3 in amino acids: CASSSGTGNRYEQYF. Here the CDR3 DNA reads TGTGCCAGCAGCTCCGGGACAGGGAATCGCTACGAGCAGTACTTC.

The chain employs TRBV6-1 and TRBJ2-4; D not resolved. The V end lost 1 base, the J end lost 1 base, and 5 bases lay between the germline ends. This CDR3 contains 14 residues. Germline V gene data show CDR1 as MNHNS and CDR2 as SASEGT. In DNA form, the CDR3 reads TGTGCCAGCAGTGAAGGGGTGGCCAAAAACATTCAGTACTTC. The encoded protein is CASSEGVAKNIQYF.

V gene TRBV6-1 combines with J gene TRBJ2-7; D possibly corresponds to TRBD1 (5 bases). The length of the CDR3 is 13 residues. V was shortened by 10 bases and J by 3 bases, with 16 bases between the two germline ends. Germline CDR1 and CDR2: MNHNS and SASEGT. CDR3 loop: CATKETVNYEQYF. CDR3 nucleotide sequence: TGTGCCACCAAGGAGACAGTGAACTACGAGCAGTACTTC.

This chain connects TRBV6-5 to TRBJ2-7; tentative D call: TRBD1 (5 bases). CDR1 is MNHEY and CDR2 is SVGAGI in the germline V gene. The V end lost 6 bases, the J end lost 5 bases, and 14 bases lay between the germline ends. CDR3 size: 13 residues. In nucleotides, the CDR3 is TGTGCCAGCAGCCGCAGGGATTTCAACGAGCAGTACTTC. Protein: CASSRRDFNEQYF.

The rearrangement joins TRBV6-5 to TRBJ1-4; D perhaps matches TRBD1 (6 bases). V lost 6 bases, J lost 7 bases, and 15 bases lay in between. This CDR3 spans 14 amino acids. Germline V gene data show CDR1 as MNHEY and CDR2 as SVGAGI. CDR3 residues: CASRARGRGEKLFF. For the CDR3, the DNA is TGTGCCAGCAGGGCCAGGGGCCGTGGTGAAAAACTGTTTTTT.

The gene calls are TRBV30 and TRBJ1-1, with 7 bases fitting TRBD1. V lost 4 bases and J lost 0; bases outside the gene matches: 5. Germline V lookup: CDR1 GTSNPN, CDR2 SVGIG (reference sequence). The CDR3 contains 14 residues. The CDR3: CAWTVTGMNTEAFF. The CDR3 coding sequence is TGTGCCTGGACGGTGACAGGGATGAACACTGAAGCTTTCTTT.

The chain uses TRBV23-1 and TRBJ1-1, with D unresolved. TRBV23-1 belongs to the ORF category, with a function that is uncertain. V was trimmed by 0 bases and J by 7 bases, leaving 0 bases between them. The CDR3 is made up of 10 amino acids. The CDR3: CASSQSEAFF. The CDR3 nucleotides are TGCGCCAGCAGTCAATCTGAAGCTTTCTTT.

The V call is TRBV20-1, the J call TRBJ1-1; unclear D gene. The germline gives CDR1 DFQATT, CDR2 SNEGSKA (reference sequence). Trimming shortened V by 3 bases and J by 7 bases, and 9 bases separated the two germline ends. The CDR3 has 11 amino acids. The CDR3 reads CSARVSIEAFF. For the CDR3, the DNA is TGCAGTGCTAGGGTTAGTATTGAAGCTTTCTTT.

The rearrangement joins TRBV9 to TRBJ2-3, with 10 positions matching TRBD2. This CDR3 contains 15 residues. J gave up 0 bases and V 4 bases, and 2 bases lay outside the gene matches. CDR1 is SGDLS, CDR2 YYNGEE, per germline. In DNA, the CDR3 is TGTGCCAGCAGCATGGGACTAGCGAGCACAGATACGCAGTATTTT. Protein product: CASSMGLASTDTQYF.

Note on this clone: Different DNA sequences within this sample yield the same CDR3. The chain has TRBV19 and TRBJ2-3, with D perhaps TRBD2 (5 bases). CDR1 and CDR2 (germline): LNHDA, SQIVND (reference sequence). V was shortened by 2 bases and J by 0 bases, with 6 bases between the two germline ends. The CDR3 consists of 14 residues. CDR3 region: CASSISGSTDTQYF. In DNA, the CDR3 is TGTGCCAGTAGTATATCGGGGAGCACAGATACGCAGTATTTT.

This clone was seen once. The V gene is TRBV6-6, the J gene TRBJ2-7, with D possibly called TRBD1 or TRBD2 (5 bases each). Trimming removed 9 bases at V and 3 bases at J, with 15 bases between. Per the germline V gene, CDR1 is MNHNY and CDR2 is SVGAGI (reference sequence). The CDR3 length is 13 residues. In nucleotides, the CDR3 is TGTGCCAGTTCCCGGACGGGGCACTACGAGCAGTACTTC. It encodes CASSRTGHYEQYF.

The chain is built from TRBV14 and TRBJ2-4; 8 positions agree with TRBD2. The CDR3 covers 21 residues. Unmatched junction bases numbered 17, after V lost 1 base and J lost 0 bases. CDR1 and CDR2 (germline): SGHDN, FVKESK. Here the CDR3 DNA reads TGTGCCAGCAGCCAAGGCGGAGGGTCTAGCGGGTACCATCTAGCCAAAAACATTCAGTACTTC. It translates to CASSQGGGSSGYHLAKNIQYF.

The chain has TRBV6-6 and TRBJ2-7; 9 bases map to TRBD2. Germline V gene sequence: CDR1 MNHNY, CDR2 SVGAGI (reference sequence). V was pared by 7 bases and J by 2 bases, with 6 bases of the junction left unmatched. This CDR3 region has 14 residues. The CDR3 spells CASKASGVAYEQYF. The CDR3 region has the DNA TGTGCCAGCAAGGCTAGCGGGGTCGCCTACGAGCAGTACTTC.

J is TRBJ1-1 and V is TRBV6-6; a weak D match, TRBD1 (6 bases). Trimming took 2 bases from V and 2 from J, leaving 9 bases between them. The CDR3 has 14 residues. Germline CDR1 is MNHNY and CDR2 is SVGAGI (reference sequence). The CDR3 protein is CASSYRDINTEAFF. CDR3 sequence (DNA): TGTGCCAGCAGTTACCGGGACATAAACACTGAAGCTTTCTTT.

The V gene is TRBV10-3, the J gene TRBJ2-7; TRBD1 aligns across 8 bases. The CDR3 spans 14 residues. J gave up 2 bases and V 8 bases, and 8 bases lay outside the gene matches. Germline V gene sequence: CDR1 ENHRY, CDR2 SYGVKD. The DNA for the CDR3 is TGTGCCATCCAAAACGGGACAGGTGCCTACGAGCAGTACTTC. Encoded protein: CAIQNGTGAYEQYF.

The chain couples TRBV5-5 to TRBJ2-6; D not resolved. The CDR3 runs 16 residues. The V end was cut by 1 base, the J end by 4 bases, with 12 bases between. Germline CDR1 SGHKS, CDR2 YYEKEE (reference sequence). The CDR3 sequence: CASSLQPYPGANVLTF. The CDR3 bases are TGTGCCAGCAGCTTGCAACCCTACCCAGGGGCCAACGTCCTGACTTTC.

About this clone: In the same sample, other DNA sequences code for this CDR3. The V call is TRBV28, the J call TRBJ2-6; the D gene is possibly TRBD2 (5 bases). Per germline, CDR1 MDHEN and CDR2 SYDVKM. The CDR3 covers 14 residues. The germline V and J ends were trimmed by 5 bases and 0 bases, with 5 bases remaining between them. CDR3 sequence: CASSRGSGANVLTF. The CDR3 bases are TGTGCCAGCAGTCGGGGCTCTGGGGCCAACGTCCTGACTTTC.

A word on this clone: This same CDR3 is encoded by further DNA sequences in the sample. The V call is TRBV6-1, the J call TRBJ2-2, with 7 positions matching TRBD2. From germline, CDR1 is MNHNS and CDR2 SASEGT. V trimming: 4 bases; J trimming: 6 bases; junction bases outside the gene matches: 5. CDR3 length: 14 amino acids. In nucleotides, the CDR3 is TGTGCCAGCAGTGGGTTGGCGGGGGCCGGGGAGCTGTTTTTT. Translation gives CASSGLAGAGELFF.

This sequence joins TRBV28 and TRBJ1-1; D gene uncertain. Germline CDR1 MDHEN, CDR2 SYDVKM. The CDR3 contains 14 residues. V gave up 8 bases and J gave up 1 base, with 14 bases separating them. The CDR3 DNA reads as TGTGCCAGCTATTTGAGTAGGAGGAACACTGAAGCTTTCTTT. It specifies CASYLSRRNTEAFF. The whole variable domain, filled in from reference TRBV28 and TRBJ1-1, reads DVKVTQSSRYLVKRTGEKVFLECVQDMDHENMFWYRQDPGLGLRLIYFSYDVKMKEKGDIPEGYSVSREKKERFSLILESASTNQTSMYLCASYLSRRNTEAFFGQGTRLTVV.

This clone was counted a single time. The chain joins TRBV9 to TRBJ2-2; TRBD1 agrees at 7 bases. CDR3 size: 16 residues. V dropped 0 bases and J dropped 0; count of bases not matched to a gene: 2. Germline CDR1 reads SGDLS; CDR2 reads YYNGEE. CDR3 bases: TGTGCCAGCAGCGTAGTACAGGGGCCGAACACCGGGGAGCTGTTTTTT. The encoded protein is CASSVVQGPNTGELFF.

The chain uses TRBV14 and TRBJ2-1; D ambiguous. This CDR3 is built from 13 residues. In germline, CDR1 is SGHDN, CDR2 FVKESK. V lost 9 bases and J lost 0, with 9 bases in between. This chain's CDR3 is CASSESSYNEQFF. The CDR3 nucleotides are TGTGCCAGTTCCGAAAGCTCCTACAATGAGCAGTTCTTC.

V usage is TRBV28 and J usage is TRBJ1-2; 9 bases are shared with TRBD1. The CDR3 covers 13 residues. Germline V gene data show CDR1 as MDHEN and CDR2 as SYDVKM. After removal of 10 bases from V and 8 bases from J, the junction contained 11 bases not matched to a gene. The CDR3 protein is CATDLGQGKGYTF. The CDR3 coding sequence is TGTGCCACCGACCTCGGACAGGGGAAAGGCTACACCTTC.

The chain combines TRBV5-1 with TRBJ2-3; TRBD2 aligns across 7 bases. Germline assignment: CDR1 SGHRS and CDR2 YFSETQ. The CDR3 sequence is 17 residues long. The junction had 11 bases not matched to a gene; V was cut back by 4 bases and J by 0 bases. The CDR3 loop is CASSDGVLADSTDTQYF. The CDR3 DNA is TGCGCCAGCAGCGATGGGGTTCTAGCGGATAGCACAGATACGCAGTATTTT.

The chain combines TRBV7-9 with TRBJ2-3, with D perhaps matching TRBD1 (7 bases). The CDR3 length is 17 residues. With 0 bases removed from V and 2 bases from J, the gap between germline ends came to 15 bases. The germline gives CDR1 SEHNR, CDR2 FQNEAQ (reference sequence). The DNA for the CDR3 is TGTGCCAGCAGCTTAGCGTCGGCAGGGGGGACCACAGATACGCAGTATTTT. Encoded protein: CASSLASAGGTTDTQYF.

The CDR3 reads CASSSQPGYEQYF. CDR3 DNA sequence: TGCGCCAGCAGCTCCCAGCCCGGATACGAGCAGTACTTC. V and J are TRBV5-1 and TRBJ2-7; D call uncertain. CDR3 length equals 13 residues. V was pared by 3 bases and J by 4 bases, with 11 bases between. Looked up from germline, CDR1 is SGHRS and CDR2 is YFSETQ.

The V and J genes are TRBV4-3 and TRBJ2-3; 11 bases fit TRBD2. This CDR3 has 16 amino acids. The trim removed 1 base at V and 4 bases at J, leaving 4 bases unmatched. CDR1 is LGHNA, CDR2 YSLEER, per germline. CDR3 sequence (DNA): TGCGCCAGCAGCCAAGTAACTAGCGGGAGTGCAGATACGCAGTATTTT. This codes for CASSQVTSGSADTQYF.

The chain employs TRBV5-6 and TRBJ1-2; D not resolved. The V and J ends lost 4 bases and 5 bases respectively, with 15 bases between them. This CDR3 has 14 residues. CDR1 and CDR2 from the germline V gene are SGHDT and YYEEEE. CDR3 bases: TGTGCCAGCAGCCGCGTGGGGTCTGAATATGGCTACACCTTC. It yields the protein CASSRVGSEYGYTF.